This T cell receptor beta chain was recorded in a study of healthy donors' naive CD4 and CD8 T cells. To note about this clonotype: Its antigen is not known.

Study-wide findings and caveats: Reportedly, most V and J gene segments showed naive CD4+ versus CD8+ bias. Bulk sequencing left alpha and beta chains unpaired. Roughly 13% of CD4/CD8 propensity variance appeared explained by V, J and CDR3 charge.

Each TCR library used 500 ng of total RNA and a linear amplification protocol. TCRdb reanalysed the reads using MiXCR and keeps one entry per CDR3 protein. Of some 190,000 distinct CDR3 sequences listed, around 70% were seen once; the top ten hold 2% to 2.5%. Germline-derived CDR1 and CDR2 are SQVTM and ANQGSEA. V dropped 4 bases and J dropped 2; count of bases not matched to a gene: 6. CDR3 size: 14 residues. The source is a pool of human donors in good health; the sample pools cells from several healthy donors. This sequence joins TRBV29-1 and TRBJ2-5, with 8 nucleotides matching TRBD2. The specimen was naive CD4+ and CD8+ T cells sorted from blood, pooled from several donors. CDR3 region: CSVAAGGKQETQYF. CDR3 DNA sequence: TGCAGCGTTGCTGCGGGGGGAAAGCAAGAGACCCAGTACTTC.